This T cell receptor (beta chain) is from a study of blood T cell repertoires in COVID-19. Study background: Sources were T cells, B-cell-depleted T cells, or PBMCs; the material itself was cDNA or gDNA.

This CDR3 region has 16 residues. The germline CDR1 and CDR2 sequences are SGHRS and YFSETQ. The V gene lost 3 bases and the J gene lost 2 bases, with 17 bases spanning the gap. Donors were grouped by their self-reported clinical history. Donors of Cohort 3 who recovered were those that had two negative PCRs, clearance, or symptom resolution. Generated by immunoSEQ multiplex PCR, the TCRdb table keeps only in-frame clones and is missing some. The top ten clones hold roughly 0.66% of a sample with around 450,000 clones, roughly 88% of them seen once. V is TRBV5-1 and J is TRBJ1-1; the D gene is possibly TRBD1 (6 bases). The sequence was collected from a man between 18 and 29 years old who had recovered from COVID-19. The sequenced sample consisted of PBMCs or T cells enriched from blood (not recorded which). CDR3 sequence reads: CASSYRGDTFNTEAFF. The CDR3 DNA reads as TGCGCCAGCAGCTACCGGGGGGACACTTTTAACACTGAAGCTTTCTTT.